A single TCR beta chain is shown here with its context. The data derive from a study of monozygotic twins with inflammatory bowel disease. Each CDR3 protein gets one entry in TCRdb, which reprocessed the 5' RACE reads and gives no DNA. The sample yields 150,000 to 200,000 distinct CDR3 sequences, of which the top ten take up approximately 7.4%. The receptor's source is a human donor with ulcerative colitis or Crohn's disease, or a healthy co-twin of an affected twin (not recorded which). Sequencing was carried out using blood.

The CDR3 loop reads CASSSRLEGQYEQYF. The V gene is TRBV28, the J gene TRBJ2-7; the TRBD1 assignment by TCRdb is unverifiable without DNA. This CDR3 region has 15 residues. CDR1 and CDR2 from the germline V gene are MDHEN and SYDVKM.